This T cell receptor beta chain derives from a study of blood T cell repertoires in COVID-19. CDR3 length equals 14 residues. TCRdb's table, derived via immunoSEQ multiplex PCR, lists solely in-frame clones and lacks some. This repertoire shows 140,000 to 150,000 clones, about 87% found once; its top ten account for 44%. This chain joins TRBV21-1 and TRBJ1-5; the table's D call, TRBD1, has no DNA check behind it. TRBV21-1 is recorded as a pseudogene. Sequencing input: peripheral blood. This TCR derives from a human donor in a cohort sampled during active COVID-19. CDR3 region: CASRLDRGQQPQHF. For the CDR3, the DNA is TGTGCCAGCAGGTTGGACAGGGGGCAACAGCCCCAGCATTTT.